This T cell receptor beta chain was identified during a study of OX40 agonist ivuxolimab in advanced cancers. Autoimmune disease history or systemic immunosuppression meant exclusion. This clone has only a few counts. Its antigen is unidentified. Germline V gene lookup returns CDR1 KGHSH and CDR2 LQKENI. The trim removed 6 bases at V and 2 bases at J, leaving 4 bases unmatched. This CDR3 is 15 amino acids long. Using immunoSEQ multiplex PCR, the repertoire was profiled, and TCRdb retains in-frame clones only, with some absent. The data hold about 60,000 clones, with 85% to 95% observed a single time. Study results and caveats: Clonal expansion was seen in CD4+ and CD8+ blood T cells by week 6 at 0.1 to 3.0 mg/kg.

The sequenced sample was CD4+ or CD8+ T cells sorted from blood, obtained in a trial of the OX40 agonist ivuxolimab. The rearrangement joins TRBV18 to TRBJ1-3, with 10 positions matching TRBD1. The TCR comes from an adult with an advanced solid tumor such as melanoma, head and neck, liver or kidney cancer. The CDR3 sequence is CASSLGQGAGNTIYF. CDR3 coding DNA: TGTGCCAGCTCCCTTGGACAGGGGGCTGGAAACACCATATATTTT.